Sequencing of this T cell receptor beta chain was carried out in a study of blood T cell repertoires in COVID-19. In the study overall: Donors in the United States, Italy and Spain gave samples during acute or convalescent COVID-19. T cells, B-cell-depleted T cells, or PBMCs supplied cDNA or gDNA.

Here immunoSEQ multiplex PCR was the method, and the copy in TCRdb shows in-frame clones only, minus some. The sample records 70,000 to 95,000 clones, around four fifths being singletons. CDR1 and CDR2 (germline): MNHEY, SVGEGT. With V trimmed by 2 bases and J by 7 bases, 13 bases remained unmatched. This CDR3 is built from 16 residues. The TCR comes from a woman aged 65 to 85 with active or convalescent COVID-19. The sequenced material came from peripheral blood. The chain is built from TRBV6-2 or TRBV6-3 and TRBJ2-7; 8 positions agree with TRBD2. This CDR3 is CASSYGERGPPLEQYF. CDR3 DNA: TGTGCCAGCAGTTACGGGGAGCGGGGGCCCCCCCTGGAGCAGTACTTC.